In its sample, the clone carrying this TCR beta chain was seen a few times. The antigen is not known. The CDR3 covers 12 residues. V lost 1 base and J lost 6, with 6 bases in between. Germline V gene sequence: CDR1 SGHTA, CDR2 FQGNSA. Breast cancer patients provided tissue from their axillary draining lymph nodes. TCRdb ran MiXCR on the multiplex PCR reads and lists one entry per CDR3 protein. The data hold about 140,000 distinct CDR3 sequences, with 32% observed a single time. These data come from a study of breast tumors, draining lymph nodes, adjacent tissues. General study findings and limits: Tumor TCR diversity was below lymph nodes but above nontumor tissue.

The rearrangement links TRBV7-2 to TRBJ2-5; unclear D gene. The sequence derives from a female donor with breast cancer. Some clones in this sample may be carry-over from other donors' samples. The sequenced material came from axillary lymph node tissue. In nucleotides, the CDR3 is TGTGCCAGCAGCTTAGACTTAAAGACCCAGTACTTC. This encodes CASSLDLKTQYF.